These 12 T cell receptor beta chains were sequenced from one sample in a study of blood T cell repertoires in COVID-19. TCRdb keeps only in-frame clones here, not all; method: immunoSEQ multiplex PCR. Of around 50,000 clones detected, roughly 80% appear once; the ten largest clones hold about 6%. The material sequenced was PBMCs or T cells enriched from blood (not recorded which). All receptors come from a woman aged 45-60 years with acute COVID-19.

J is TRBJ2-3 and V is TRBV10-2, with D tentatively TRBD2 (6 bases). The V and J ends lost 3 bases and 5 bases respectively, with 9 bases between them. The CDR3 runs 13 residues. Germline assignment: CDR1 WSHSY and CDR2 SAAADI. For the CDR3, the DNA is TGCGCCAGCAGTGATCCCGGGAGAGATACGCAGTATTTT. Translation gives CASSDPGRDTQYF.

The chain employs TRBV2 and TRBJ1-2, with D unclear. Trimming pared 11 bases from V and 1 base from J, leaving 17 bases between. This CDR3 is built from 14 residues. Germline-derived CDR1 and CDR2 are SNHLY and FYNNEI. The DNA for the CDR3 is TGTGCCCGATCTGGAGGAGGAGGTAACTATGGCTACACCTTC. This encodes CARSGGGGNYGYTF.

The V call is TRBV5-1, the J call TRBJ1-1; D is possibly TRBD1 (6 bases). This CDR3 contains 13 residues. V lost 2 bases and J 3 bases, leaving 8 bases between the germline ends. Germline CDR1 reads SGHRS; CDR2 reads YFSETQ. CDR3 residues: CASSFKGDTEAFF. DNA for the CDR3: TGCGCCAGCAGCTTCAAGGGGGACACTGAAGCTTTCTTT.

This chain links TRBV10-3 with TRBJ2-7; D call uncertain. The germline V gene encodes CDR1 ENHRY and CDR2 SYGVKD. With 2 bases removed from V and 1 base from J, the gap between germline ends came to 9 bases. The CDR3 sequence is 14 residues long. CDR3 DNA: TGTGCCATCAGTGAGGGAGAAATTTCCTACGAGCAGTACTTC. Residues: CAISEGEISYEQYF.

The chain combines TRBV6-2 or TRBV6-3 with TRBJ1-2, with 10 positions matching TRBD1. This CDR3 spans 13 amino acids. Trimming cost V 6 bases and J 8 bases; bases outside gene matches: 6. CDR1 is MNHEY and CDR2 is SVGEGT in the germline V gene. In DNA form, the CDR3 reads TGTGCCAGCAGCGCCGGGACAGGGGTAGGCTACACCTTC. This translates into CASSAGTGVGYTF.

The rearrangement uses TRBV10-3 and TRBJ2-7; D is unresolved. V dropped 10 bases and J dropped 4 bases, with 11 bases sitting between them. CDR1 and CDR2 (germline): ENHRY, SYGVKD. This CDR3 is built from 11 residues. CDR3 nucleotide sequence: TGTGCCACCATGAGTCGTTACGAGCAGTACTTC. This encodes CATMSRYEQYF.

V is TRBV5-4 and J is TRBJ1-4; 7 positions agree with TRBD1. V was pared by 4 bases and J by 4 bases, with 7 bases of the junction left unmatched. Germline CDR1 is SGHNT and CDR2 is YYREEE (reference sequence). The CDR3 runs to 15 residues. The DNA of the CDR3 is TGTGCCAGCAGCCACAACAGGGGAGTTAATGAAAAACTGTTTTTT. Protein product: CASSHNRGVNEKLFF. Drawing the rest from reference TRBV5-4 and TRBJ1-4, the complete variable domain is ETGVTQSPTHLIKTRGQQVTLRCSSQSGHNTVSWYQQALGQGPQFIFQYYREEENGRGNFPPRFSGLQFPNYSSELNVNALELDDSALYLCASSHNRGVNEKLFFGSGTQLSVL.

The chain's CDR3 is CASSIRFRGGGNYGYTF. CDR3 coding DNA: TGTGCCAGTAGTATAAGATTCAGGGGAGGGGGTAACTATGGCTACACCTTC. The chain recombines TRBV19 with TRBJ1-2, with TRBD1 as a possible D gene (6 bases). The CDR3 totals 17 residues. The V end lost 2 bases, the J end lost 1 base, and 17 bases lay between the germline ends. Germline-derived CDR1 and CDR2 are LNHDA and SQIVND (reference sequence).

This chain connects TRBV7-3 to TRBJ2-1, with 9 bases that match TRBD1. V was clipped by 4 bases and J by 6 bases; unmatched bases: 7. Germline V gene sequence: CDR1 SGHTA, CDR2 FQGTGA. This CDR3 has 15 amino acids. The CDR3 protein is CASSSGTGKINEQFF. CDR3 sequence (DNA): TGTGCCAGCAGCTCTGGGACAGGGAAAATCAATGAGCAGTTCTTC. Full variable domain (outside the CDR3, taken from reference TRBV7-3 and TRBJ2-1): GAGVSQTPSNKVTEKGKYVELRCDPISGHTALYWYRQSLGQGPEFLIYFQGTGAADDSGLPNDRFFAVRPEGSVSTLKIQRTERGDSAVYLCASSSGTGKINEQFFGPGTRLTVL.

The chain couples TRBV3-1 (or the pseudogene TRBV3-2) to TRBJ1-2; D is uncertain. The CDR3 contains 15 residues. Germline assignment: CDR1 LGHDT and CDR2 YNNKEL (reference sequence). The V end was cut by 1 base, the J end by 7 bases, with 16 bases between. The CDR3 spells CASSQGLEQGGGYTF. CDR3 nucleotide sequence: TGTGCCAGCAGCCAAGGGTTGGAACAAGGAGGTGGCTACACCTTC.

This sequence joins TRBV28 and TRBJ1-2; D gene unclear. The CDR3 consists of 15 residues. V lost 3 bases to trimming and J lost 2 bases, with 13 bases between them. The V gene's germline CDR1 is MDHEN and CDR2 SYDVKM. DNA of the CDR3: TGTGCCAGCAGTTTCCCAGGTTCCTCCAACTATGGCTACACCTTC. Protein: CASSFPGSSNYGYTF.

This chain joins TRBV2 and TRBJ2-1; the D is unclear. From germline, CDR1 is SNHLY and CDR2 FYNNEI. The CDR3 runs to 13 residues. Trimming pared 7 bases from V and 1 base from J, leaving 8 bases between. CDR3 sequence (DNA): TGTGCCAGCATCACCCGGTCCTACAATGAGCAGTTCTTC. It translates to CASITRSYNEQFF.